A selection of T cell receptor beta chains follows, all from one sample in a study of cytomegalovirus exposure and HLA in healthy donors. Sequenced by immunoSEQ multiplex PCR; TCRdb stores in-frame clones only, minus some. The top ten hold roughly 6.5% of the sample, which has 150,000 to 200,000 clones, around 84% seen once. The sample taken for sequencing was PBMCs. These receptors originate from a young man in good health and CMV-seropositive. The CDR3 runs from the conserved cysteine through the conserved F or W. The D gene is left open where the match is weak. Some rows have no size entry. The others give once, few or many, or a class for an expanded clone.

CDR3 DNA	CDR3 protein	V gene	J gene	D gene	clone size
TGTGCCACCAGCTGGGGACAGGACAACACCGGGGAGCTGTTTTTT	CATSWGQDNTGELFF	TRBV15	TRBJ2-2	TRBD1	NA
TGTGCCAGCAGCCAAGATGACCCAGGGGCCCACTCTGGAAACACCATATATTTT	CASSQDDPGAHSGNTIYF	TRBV4-2	TRBJ1-3	NA	NA
TGTGCCAGCAGTGCCTCTCCGTTTATCGTAGCCCACGAGCAGTACTTC	CASSASPFIVAHEQYF	TRBV27	TRBJ2-7	NA	NA
TGTGCCAGCAGTCTACGGGCGGGAGAGGACGAGCAGTACTTC	CASSLRAGEDEQYF	TRBV9	TRBJ2-7	TRBD2	NA
TGTGCCAGCAGCCCTAACAGGGTGAGCCCGAATGAGCAGTTCTTC	CASSPNRVSPNEQFF	TRBV9	TRBJ2-1	NA	NA
TGTGCCAGCAGCGGACTAGCGGAAAACATTCAGTACTTC	CASSGLAENIQYF	TRBV9	TRBJ2-4	TRBD2	NA
TGTGCCAGCAGTTTATGGACAGAAGGTCAGCCCCAGCATTTT	CASSLWTEGQPQHF	TRBV28	TRBJ1-5	NA	NA
TGTGCCAGCAGTTTATCGTTGGGGGCCCAAGAGACCCAGTACTTC	CASSLSLGAQETQYF	TRBV27	TRBJ2-5	NA	NA
TGTGCCAGCAGCCAAGCAAAGGTAGGGGTACGAGACGAGCAGTACTTC	CASSQAKVGVRDEQYF	TRBV4-2	TRBJ2-7	NA	NA
TGTGCCAGAAGCTTGGAGGGACAGGGGGCGCCGGGGGAGCAGTACTTC	CARSLEGQGAPGEQYF	TRBV5-3	TRBJ2-7	TRBD1	few
TGTGCCAGCAGTACCCAAACCGACAGGTTCGGCGAGCAGTACTTC	CASSTQTDRFGEQYF	TRBV25-1	TRBJ2-7	NA	NA
TGTGCCAGTAGTATTGGGGGAGGGCCCTCAGATACGCAGTATTTT	CASSIGGGPSDTQYF	TRBV19	TRBJ2-3	TRBD2	NA